Shown below are 23 T cell receptor beta chains from a single sample sequenced in a study of early T cells in non-severe SARS-CoV-2 infection. TCRdb processed the 5' RACE reads anew with MiXCR; each CDR3 protein has one entry. The sample records more than 85,000 distinct CDR3 sequences, around 13% being singletons. Sequencing was performed on whole blood. The receptor set was obtained from an adult who was a healthcare worker with PCR-confirmed SARS-CoV-2 infection or an uninfected control (not recorded which).

There are many counts of this clonotype. CDR3 DNA sequence: TGCAGTGCTGGCCTGGACAGTAATTCACCCCTCCACTTT. As protein: CSAGLDSNSPLHF. J is TRBJ1-6 and V is TRBV20-1; possible D gene TRBD1, 6 bases. CDR1 DFQATT and CDR2 SNEGSKA come from the germline V gene (reference sequence). The CDR3 is 13 residues long. Trimming pared 5 bases from V and 6 bases from J, leaving 11 bases between.

This clonotype was seen a handful of times. This sequence joins TRBV5-1 and TRBJ2-3; no definite D call. V was clipped by 1 base and J by 1 base, with 7 bases between them. Germline V gene data show CDR1 as SGHRS and CDR2 as YFSETQ. This CDR3 is 14 amino acids long. The CDR3 protein is CASSLMTRTDTQYF. The CDR3 bases are TGCGCCAGCAGCTTGATGACCCGCACAGATACGCAGTATTTT.

In its sample, this clonotype was seen a few times. The V call is TRBV18, the J call TRBJ2-3, with 14 bases aligning to TRBD2. The CDR3 runs to 16 residues. Losses at the gene ends were 6 bases for V and 7 bases for J; bases not matched to a gene: 9. Germline V gene lookup returns CDR1 KGHSH and CDR2 LQKENI. The CDR3 sequence is CASSRTGTSGSHTQYF. For the CDR3, the DNA is TGTGCCAGCTCCCGAACCGGGACTAGCGGGAGTCATACGCAGTATTTT. Combining the CDR3 with reference TRBV18 and TRBJ2-3 gives the whole variable domain NAGVMQNPRHLVRRRGQEARLRCSPMKGHSHVYWYRQLPEEGLKFMVYLQKENIIDESGMPKERFSAEFPKEGPSILRIQQVVRGDSAAYFCASSRTGTSGSHTQYFGPGTRLTVL.

This clonotype has more than one count but fewer than ten. The rearrangement joins TRBV4-1 to TRBJ1-3, with unresolved D. The CDR3 contains 17 residues. V was cut by 1 base and J by 0 bases, with 13 bases left in between. CDR1 and CDR2 (germline): MGHRA, YSYEKL. The CDR3 bases are TGCGCCAGCAGCCAAGCCCGAACGCTGTTCTCTGGAAACACCATATATTTT. Encoded protein: CASSQARTLFSGNTIYF.

This clonotype appeared many times. The V call is TRBV25-1, the J call TRBJ1-1, with unresolved D. The CDR3 length is 11 residues. The V gene lost 4 bases and the J gene lost 2 bases, with 2 bases spanning the gap. Germline CDR1 MGHDK, CDR2 SYGVNS. DNA of the CDR3: TGTGCCAGCAGTGTAAACACTGAAGCTTTCTTT. Amino acid sequence: CASSVNTEAFF.

In nucleotides, the CDR3 is TGCAGTGCCAGCCGGGACTTATATGGGACCCAGTACTTC. Protein sequence: CSASRDLYGTQYF. The rearrangement joins TRBV20-1 to TRBJ2-5; the D gene is possibly TRBD2 (6 bases). V was trimmed by 6 bases and J by 7 bases, leaving 18 bases between them. The CDR3 is made up of 13 amino acids. CDR1 and CDR2 (germline): DFQATT, SNEGSKA (reference sequence).

This clonotype was detected many times. The chain has TRBV3-1 and TRBJ2-5; D remains ambiguous. The V and J ends lost 1 base and 6 bases respectively, with 6 bases between them. The germline gives CDR1 LGHDT, CDR2 YNNKEL (reference sequence). This CDR3 is built from 12 residues. The CDR3 DNA sequence: TGTGCCAGCAGCCAAGGGGCCCAGACCCAGTACTTC. The encoded protein is CASSQGAQTQYF.

This clonotype occurred many times. The V gene is TRBV5-1, the J gene TRBJ2-3; D gene unclear. This CDR3 comprises 15 residues. Germline CDR1 and CDR2: SGHRS and YFSETQ. Trimming removed 1 base from V and 0 bases from J, with 9 bases in between. CDR3 loop: CASSLQTSSTDTQYF. The CDR3 bases are TGCGCCAGCAGCTTGCAGACCTCTAGCACAGATACGCAGTATTTT.

This clonotype appeared many times. CDR3 sequence: CASSAPGRMNTEAFF. The CDR3 DNA follows: TGTGCCAGCAGCGCACCGGGCAGAATGAACACTGAAGCTTTCTTT. The chain joins TRBV7-9 to TRBJ1-1; D not resolved. The CDR3 contains 15 residues. V dropped 5 bases and J dropped 0 bases, with 13 bases sitting between them. Germline V CDR1 and CDR2: SEHNR, FQNEAQ (reference sequence). Full variable domain (missing parts from reference TRBV7-9 and TRBJ1-1): DTGVSQNPRHKITKRGQNVTFRCDPISEHNRLYWYRQTLGQGPEFLTYFQNEAQLEKSRLLSDRFSAERPKGSFSTLEIQRTEQGDSAMYLCASSAPGRMNTEAFFGQGTRLTVV.

This clonotype showed up many times. The V and J genes are TRBV6-2 or TRBV6-3 and TRBJ2-7; the D gene is possibly TRBD1 (6 bases). The CDR3 runs to 17 residues. The ends were cut back, 0 bases at V and 2 bases at J, with 17 bases in the middle. Germline CDR1 is MNHEY and CDR2 is SVGEGT. This CDR3 is CASSYSKFGGNTYEQYF. CDR3 bases: TGTGCCAGCAGTTACTCGAAATTTGGGGGCAACACCTACGAGCAGTACTTC.

The chain recombines TRBV4-1 with TRBJ2-3, with unresolved D. The ends were cut back, 1 base at V and 5 bases at J, with 10 bases in the middle. The germline CDR1 and CDR2 sequences are MGHRA and YSYEKL. The CDR3 runs to 14 residues. The CDR3 region has the DNA TGCGCCAGCAGCCAAGTGGGGTTGGAAGATACGCAGTATTTT. Protein sequence: CASSQVGLEDTQYF.

This clonotype has more than one count but fewer than ten. This sequence joins TRBV6-2 or TRBV6-3 and TRBJ2-7; D not certain. The germline V gene encodes CDR1 MNHEY and CDR2 SVGEGT. V was pared by 0 bases and J by 3 bases, with 6 bases between. This CDR3 region has 13 residues. CDR3 nucleotides: TGTGCCAGCAGTTACTCCTTGGGCTACGAGCAGTACTTC. The encoded protein is CASSYSLGYEQYF.

This clonotype appeared a few times. The chain uses TRBV6-5 and TRBJ1-4; no clear D. Trimming took off 6 bases at V and 3 bases at J, with 8 bases between the two ends. This CDR3 has 13 residues. The germline V gene has CDR1 MNHEY and CDR2 SVGAGI. Here the CDR3 reads CASRRQANEKLFF. CDR3 sequence (DNA): TGTGCCAGCAGACGCCAGGCTAATGAAAAACTGTTTTTT.

The V call is TRBV9, the J call TRBJ1-2, with 7 nucleotides matching TRBD1. The V gene's germline CDR1 is SGDLS and CDR2 YYNGEE. The CDR3 loop spans 15 amino acids. V lost 6 bases and J lost 4; bases outside the gene matches: 12. The CDR3 DNA sequence: TGTGCCAGCACAAAAGAGGGACAGAGCTTCTATGGCTACACCTTC. It encodes CASTKEGQSFYGYTF. Filled out from reference TRBV9 and TRBJ1-2, the complete variable domain reads DSGVTQTPKHLITATGQRVTLRCSPRSGDLSVYWYQQSLDQGLQFLIQYYNGEERAKGNILERFSAQQFPDLHSELNLSSLELGDSALYFCASTKEGQSFYGYTFGSGTRLTVV.

This clonotype was observed many times. V usage is TRBV3-1 and J usage is TRBJ1-2; D possibly corresponds to TRBD1 (5 bases). Germline values: CDR1 LGHDT, CDR2 YNNKEL (reference sequence). The CDR3 is 15 residues long. V was clipped by 1 base and J by 5 bases, with 14 bases between them. This chain's CDR3 is CASSQVSSQGYGYTF. In DNA, the CDR3 is TGTGCCAGCAGCCAAGTATCGAGCCAGGGATATGGCTACACCTTC.

This clonotype was picked up one time. This may be a read error: a much more frequent sequence differs by one nucleotide. The rearrangement uses TRBV12-3 or TRBV12-4 and TRBJ1-2; TRBD1 matches 9 bases. The junction had 7 bases not matched to a gene; V was cut back by 1 base and J by 7 bases. The length of the CDR3 is 15 residues. The CDR3 loop reads CASSLDEGQGSGYTF. The CDR3 DNA reads as TGTGCCAGCAGTTTAGATGAGGGACAGGGATCTGGCTACACCTTC.

This clonotype has at least ten counts. V gene TRBV5-1 combines with J gene TRBJ2-3; possible D gene TRBD1, 5 bases. The CDR3 totals 14 residues. The germline V gene has CDR1 SGHRS and CDR2 YFSETQ. V dropped 2 bases and J dropped 2 bases, with 9 bases sitting between them. CDR3 sequence reads: CASSFDSITDTQYF. In nucleotides, the CDR3 is TGCGCCAGCAGCTTCGACAGCATCACAGATACGCAGTATTTT.

This clonotype has just a few counts. The chain has TRBV24-1 and TRBJ2-2; D unresolved. The CDR3 extends over 14 amino acids. V was shortened by 0 bases and J by 0 bases, with 1 base between the two germline ends. Germline V gene sequence: CDR1 KGHDR, CDR2 SFDVKD. The chain's CDR3 is CATSDLPNTGELFF. The CDR3 nucleotides are TGTGCCACCAGTGATTTGCCGAACACCGGGGAGCTGTTTTTT.

At least ten counts were recorded for this clonotype. This sequence joins TRBV3-1 and TRBJ1-5, with D hard to call. Between the trimmed V and J ends, which lost 4 bases and 0 bases, there was a span of 10 bases. This CDR3 region has 15 residues. Germline values: CDR1 LGHDT, CDR2 YNNKEL (reference sequence). The DNA for the CDR3 is TGTGCCAGCAGCCCCACAGTGCATAGCAATCAGCCCCAGCATTTT. This codes for CASSPTVHSNQPQHF.

Details on this clonotype: A much larger clone lies a single base off, so this may be a read error. This chain links TRBV20-1 with TRBJ2-3; D is uncertain. Germline V gene lookup returns CDR1 DFQATT and CDR2 SNEGSKA (reference sequence). The CDR3 contains 15 residues. The CDR3 DNA sequence: TGCAGTGCTAGAGATCTTTTCGGCGAGGCGGATACGCACTATTTT. As protein: CSARDLFGEADTHYF.

This clonotype has only a few counts. The chain joins TRBV29-1 to TRBJ2-5; TRBD2 agrees at 8 bases. CDR3 length: 16 residues. Germline V gene sequence: CDR1 SQVTM, CDR2 ANQGSEA. V dropped 5 bases and J dropped 1; count of bases not matched to a gene: 12. Here the CDR3 reads CSVQSWRGRPQETQYF. The CDR3 DNA reads TGCAGCGTTCAATCTTGGCGCGGGAGGCCCCAAGAGACCCAGTACTTC.

The count of this clonotype is one. The chain joins TRBV2 to TRBJ1-1; D gene unclear. Per germline, CDR1 SNHLY and CDR2 FYNNEI. The CDR3 sequence is 14 residues long. Trimming cost V 3 bases and J 4 bases, with 12 bases left between them. CDR3 sequence (DNA): TGTGCCAGCAGTGATCCGGGGTTTGGCACTGAAGCTTTCTTT. Its translation is CASSDPGFGTEAFF.

This clonotype was detected many times. The chain employs TRBV5-6 and TRBJ1-5; the D is unclear. Trimming took off 1 base at V and 1 base at J, with 9 bases between the two ends. Germline values: CDR1 SGHDT, CDR2 YYEEEE. This CDR3 region has 15 residues. DNA of the CDR3: TGTGCCAGCAGCTTGACAGAGAGGAGCAATCAGCCCCAGCATTTT. It yields the protein CASSLTERSNQPQHF.